The entry below describes one T cell receptor (beta chain). Its antigen is still unknown. Mismatch with germline at one junction end may stem from a read error. The entry originates in a study of T cells in Graves' hyperthyroidism and ophthalmopathy. Broader study findings: Also found in blood were most expanded thyroid clonotypes above 0.001. A model built on 13 V-J features separated ophthalmopathy from stable hyperthyroidism. It was a median about 6 months before onset that the model predicted ophthalmopathy.

CDR3 length equals 13 residues. From germline, CDR1 is ENHRY and CDR2 SYGVKD. Out of 10 ml of fresh peripheral blood came the PBMCs. RNA transcripts were the template for amplifying TCR beta CDR3 regions. During a first-round RT-PCR of the TCR CDR3, the HTBI primer set was used. MiXCR was run by TCRdb on the multiplex PCR reads, yielding one entry per CDR3 protein. The table shows 360,000 or so distinct CDR3 sequences, with 19% occurring only once. V and J are TRBV10-3 and TRBJ1-1, with D unclear. What was sequenced was blood. The receptor's source is a woman aged 18-29 years with Graves' hyperthyroidism. CDR3 coding DNA: TGTGCCATCAGTGCGGGAGGGTACACTGATGCTTTCTTT. Residues: CAISAGGYTDAFF.